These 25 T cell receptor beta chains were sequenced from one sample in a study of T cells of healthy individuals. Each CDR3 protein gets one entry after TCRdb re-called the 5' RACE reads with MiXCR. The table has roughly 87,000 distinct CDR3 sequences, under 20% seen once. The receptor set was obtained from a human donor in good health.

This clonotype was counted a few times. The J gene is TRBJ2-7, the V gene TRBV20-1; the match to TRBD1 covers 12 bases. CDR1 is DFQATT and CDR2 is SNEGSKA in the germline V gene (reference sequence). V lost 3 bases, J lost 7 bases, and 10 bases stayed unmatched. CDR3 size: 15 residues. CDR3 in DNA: TGCAGTGCTAGGGCTCCGGGACAGGGGGCTGGTGAGCAGTACTTC. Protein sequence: CSARAPGQGAGEQYF.

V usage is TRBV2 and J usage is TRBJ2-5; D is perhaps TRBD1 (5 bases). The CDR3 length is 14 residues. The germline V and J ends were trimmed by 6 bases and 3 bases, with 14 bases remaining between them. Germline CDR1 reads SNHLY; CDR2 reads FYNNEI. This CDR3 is CASSYSTVEETQYF. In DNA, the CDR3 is TGTGCCAGCAGCTACTCGACAGTTGAAGAGACCCAGTACTTC.

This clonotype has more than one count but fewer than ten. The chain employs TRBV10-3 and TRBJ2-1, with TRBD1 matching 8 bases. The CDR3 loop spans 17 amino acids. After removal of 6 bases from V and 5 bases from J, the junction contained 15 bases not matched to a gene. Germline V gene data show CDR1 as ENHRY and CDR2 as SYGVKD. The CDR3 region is CAISQMGTGVRNNEQFF. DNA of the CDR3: TGTGCCATCAGCCAGATGGGGACAGGTGTTAGGAACAATGAGCAGTTCTTC.

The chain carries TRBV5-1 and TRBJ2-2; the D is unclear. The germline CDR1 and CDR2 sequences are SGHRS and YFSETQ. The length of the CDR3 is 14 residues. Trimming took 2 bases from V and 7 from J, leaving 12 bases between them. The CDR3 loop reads CASSFEGLVGELFF. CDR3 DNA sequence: TGCGCCAGCAGCTTCGAAGGGTTGGTCGGGGAGCTGTTTTTT.

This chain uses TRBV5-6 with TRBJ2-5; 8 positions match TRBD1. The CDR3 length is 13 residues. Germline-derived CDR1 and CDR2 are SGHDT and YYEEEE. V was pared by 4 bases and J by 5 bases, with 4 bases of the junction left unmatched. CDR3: CASSRTGLETQYF. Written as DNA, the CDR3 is TGTGCCAGCAGCCGGACAGGGTTGGAGACCCAGTACTTC. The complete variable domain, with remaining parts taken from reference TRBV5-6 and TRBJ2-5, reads DAGVTQSPTHLIKTRGQQVTLRCSPKSGHDTVSWYQQALGQGPQFIFQYYEEEERQRGNFPDRFSGHQFPNYSSELNVNALLLGDSALYLCASSRTGLETQYFGPGTRLLVL.

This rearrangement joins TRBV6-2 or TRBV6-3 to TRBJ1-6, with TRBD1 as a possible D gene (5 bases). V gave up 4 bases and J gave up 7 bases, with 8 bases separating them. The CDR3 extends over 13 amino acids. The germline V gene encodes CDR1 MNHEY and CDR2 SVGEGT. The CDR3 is CASSLWTNSPLHF. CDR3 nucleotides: TGTGCCAGCAGTTTATGGACAAATTCACCCCTCCACTTT.

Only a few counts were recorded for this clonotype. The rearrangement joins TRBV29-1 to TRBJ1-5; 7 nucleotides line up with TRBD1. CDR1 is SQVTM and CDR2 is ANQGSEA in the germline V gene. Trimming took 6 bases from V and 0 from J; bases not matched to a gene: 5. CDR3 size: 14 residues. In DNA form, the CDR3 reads TGCAGCGTCCAGACAGGGAATAGCAATCAGCCCCAGCATTTT. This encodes CSVQTGNSNQPQHF.

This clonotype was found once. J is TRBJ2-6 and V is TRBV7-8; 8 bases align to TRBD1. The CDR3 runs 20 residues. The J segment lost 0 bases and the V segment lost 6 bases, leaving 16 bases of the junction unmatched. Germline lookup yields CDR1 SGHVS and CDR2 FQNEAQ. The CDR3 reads CASRGGQGRLQRSGANVLTF. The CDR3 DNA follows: TGTGCCAGCAGGGGAGGACAGGGAAGACTCCAACGCTCTGGGGCCAACGTCCTGACTTTC.

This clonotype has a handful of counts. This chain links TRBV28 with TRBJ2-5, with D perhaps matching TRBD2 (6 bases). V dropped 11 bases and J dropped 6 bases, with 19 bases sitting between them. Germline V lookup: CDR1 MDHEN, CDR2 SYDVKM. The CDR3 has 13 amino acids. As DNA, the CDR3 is TGTGCCTCTTGCGGGGCGGGAAGGAAGACCCAGTACTTC. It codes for CASCGAGRKTQYF.

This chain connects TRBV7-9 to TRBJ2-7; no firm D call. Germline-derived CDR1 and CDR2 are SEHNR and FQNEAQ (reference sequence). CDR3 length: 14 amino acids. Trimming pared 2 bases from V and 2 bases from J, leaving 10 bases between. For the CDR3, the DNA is TGTGCCAGCAGCTTAATAGGGAAGACCTACGAGCAGTACTTC. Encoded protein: CASSLIGKTYEQYF.

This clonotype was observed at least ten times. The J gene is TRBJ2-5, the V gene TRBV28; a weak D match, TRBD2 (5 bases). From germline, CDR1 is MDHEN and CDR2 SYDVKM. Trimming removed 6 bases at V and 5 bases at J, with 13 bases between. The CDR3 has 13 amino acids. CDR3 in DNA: TGTGCCAGCAGAGGGCACGGGGAGGAGACCCAGTACTTC. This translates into CASRGHGEETQYF. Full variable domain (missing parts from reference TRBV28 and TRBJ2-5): DVKVTQSSRYLVKRTGEKVFLECVQDMDHENMFWYRQDPGLGLRLIYFSYDVKMKEKGDIPEGYSVSREKKERFSLILESASTNQTSMYLCASRGHGEETQYFGPGTRLLVL.

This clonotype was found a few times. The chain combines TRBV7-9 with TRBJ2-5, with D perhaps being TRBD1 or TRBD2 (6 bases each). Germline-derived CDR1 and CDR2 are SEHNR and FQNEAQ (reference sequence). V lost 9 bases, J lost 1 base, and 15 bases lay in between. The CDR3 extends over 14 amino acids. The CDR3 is CASGGQEGQETQYF. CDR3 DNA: TGTGCCAGTGGGGGGCAGGAAGGCCAAGAGACCCAGTACTTC.

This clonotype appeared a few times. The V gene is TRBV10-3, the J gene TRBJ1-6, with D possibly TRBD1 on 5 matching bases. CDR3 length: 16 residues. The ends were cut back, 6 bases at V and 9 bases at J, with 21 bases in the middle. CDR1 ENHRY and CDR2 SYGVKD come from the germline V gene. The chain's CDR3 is CAIRAGTNFGGSPLHF. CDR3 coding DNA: TGTGCCATCAGAGCCGGGACGAATTTTGGCGGTTCACCCCTCCACTTT.

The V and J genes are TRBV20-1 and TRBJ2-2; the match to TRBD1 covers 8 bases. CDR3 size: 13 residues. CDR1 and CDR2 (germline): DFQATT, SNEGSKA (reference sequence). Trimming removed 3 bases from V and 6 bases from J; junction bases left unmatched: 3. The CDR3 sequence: CSASDRGAGELFF. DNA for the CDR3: TGCAGTGCTAGCGACAGGGGCGCCGGGGAGCTGTTTTTT.

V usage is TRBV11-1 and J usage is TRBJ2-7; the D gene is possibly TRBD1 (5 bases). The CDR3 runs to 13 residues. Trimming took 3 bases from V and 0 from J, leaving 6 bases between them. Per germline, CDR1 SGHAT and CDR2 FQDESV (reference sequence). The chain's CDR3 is CASSFGASYEQYF. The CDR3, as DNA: TGTGCCAGCAGCTTTGGGGCCTCCTACGAGCAGTACTTC.

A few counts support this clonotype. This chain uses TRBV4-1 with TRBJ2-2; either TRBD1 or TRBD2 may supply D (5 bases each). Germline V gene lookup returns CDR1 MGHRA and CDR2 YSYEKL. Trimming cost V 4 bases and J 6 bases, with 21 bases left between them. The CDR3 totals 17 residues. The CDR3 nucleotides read TGCGCCAGCAGCCGTTTGTTGGGGGTAGGGAGCGCCGGGGAGCTGTTTTTT. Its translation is CASSRLLGVGSAGELFF.

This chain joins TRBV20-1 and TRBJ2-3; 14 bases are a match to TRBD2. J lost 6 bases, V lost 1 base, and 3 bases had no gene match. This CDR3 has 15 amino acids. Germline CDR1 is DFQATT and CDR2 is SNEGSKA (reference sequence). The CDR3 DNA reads TGCAGTGCTAGAGCAAGACTAGCGGGGGGGGATACGCAGTATTTT. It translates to CSARARLAGGDTQYF.

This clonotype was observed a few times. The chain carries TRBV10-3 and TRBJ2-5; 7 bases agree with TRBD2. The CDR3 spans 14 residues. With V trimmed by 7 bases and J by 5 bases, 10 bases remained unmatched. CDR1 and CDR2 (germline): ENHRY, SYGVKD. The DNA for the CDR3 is TGTGCCATCAAGCGGGGCCCCTTGGGGGAGACCCAGTACTTC. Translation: CAIKRGPLGETQYF.

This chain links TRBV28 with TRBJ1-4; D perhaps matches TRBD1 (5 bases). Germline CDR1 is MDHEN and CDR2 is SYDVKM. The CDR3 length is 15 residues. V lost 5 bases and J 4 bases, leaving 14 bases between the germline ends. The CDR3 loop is CASSAPGTGNEKLFF. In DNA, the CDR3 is TGTGCCAGCAGTGCCCCGGGGACGGGTAATGAAAAACTGTTTTTT.

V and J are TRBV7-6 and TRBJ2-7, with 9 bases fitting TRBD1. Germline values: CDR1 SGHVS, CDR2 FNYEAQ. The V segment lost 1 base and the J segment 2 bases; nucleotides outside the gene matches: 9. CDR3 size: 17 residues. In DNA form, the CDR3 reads TGTGCCAGCAGCTTAGGAATCGGGACAGGGATAACCTACGAGCAGTACTTC. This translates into CASSLGIGTGITYEQYF.

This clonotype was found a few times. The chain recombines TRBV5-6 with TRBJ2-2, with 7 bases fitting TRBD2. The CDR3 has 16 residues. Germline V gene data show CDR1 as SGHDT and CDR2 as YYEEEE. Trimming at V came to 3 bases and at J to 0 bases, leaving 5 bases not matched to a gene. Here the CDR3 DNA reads TGTGCCAGCAGCTCTCGCGGGAGTGCGAACACCGGGGAGCTGTTTTTT. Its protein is CASSSRGSANTGELFF.

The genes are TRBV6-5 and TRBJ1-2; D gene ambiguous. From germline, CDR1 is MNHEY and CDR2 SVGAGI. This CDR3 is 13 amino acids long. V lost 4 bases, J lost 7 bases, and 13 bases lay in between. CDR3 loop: CASSSGRARGYTF. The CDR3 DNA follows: TGTGCCAGCAGTTCTGGTCGGGCGCGTGGCTACACCTTC.

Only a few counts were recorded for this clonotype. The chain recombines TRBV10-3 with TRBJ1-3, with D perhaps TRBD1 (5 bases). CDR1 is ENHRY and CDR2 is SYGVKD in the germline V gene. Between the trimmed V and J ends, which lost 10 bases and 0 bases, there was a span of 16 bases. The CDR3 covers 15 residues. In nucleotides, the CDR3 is TGTGCCACCGGGATAGGGGTCCCCTCTGGAAACACCATATATTTT. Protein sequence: CATGIGVPSGNTIYF.

The CDR3 protein is CAWNFGGTDTQYF. CDR3 nucleotides: TGTGCCTGGAACTTCGGGGGCACAGATACGCAGTATTTT. The chain links TRBV30 to TRBJ2-3, with a weak D call TRBD2 (5 bases). Germline CDR1 is GTSNPN and CDR2 is SVGIG (reference sequence). The CDR3 runs 13 residues. Trimming took off 4 bases at V and 1 base at J, with 9 bases between the two ends.

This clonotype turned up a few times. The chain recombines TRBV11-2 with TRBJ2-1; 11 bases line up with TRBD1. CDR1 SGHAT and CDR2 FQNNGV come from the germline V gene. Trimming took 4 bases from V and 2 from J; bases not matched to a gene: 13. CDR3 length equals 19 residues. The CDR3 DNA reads TGTGCCAGCAGCTCCTACACGGGACAGGGGGGAGAAGCCTACAATGAGCAGTTCTTC. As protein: CASSSYTGQGGEAYNEQFF.